The 21 T cell receptor beta chains presented below share a single source sample, sequenced in a study of T-cell reconstitution after alpha-beta-depleted transplantation in children. A library of TCRbeta sequences, prepared with unique molecular identifiers, was generated. MiXCR, applied by TCRdb to the PCR reads, yields one record per CDR3 protein. The repertoire holds about 870,000 distinct CDR3 sequences, with roughly 16% as singletons. This specimen was PBMCs, mostly from graft donor cells, taken 360 days after TCRalphabeta/CD19-depleted stem cell transplant. All receptors derive from a male patient younger than 18 who had a stem cell transplant for acute lymphoblastic leukemia, so the T cells may come from the graft donor.

This clonotype has more than one count but fewer than ten. The chain uses TRBV6-1 and TRBJ2-4, with 10 bases lining up with TRBD1. Germline assignment: CDR1 MNHNS and CDR2 SASEGT. V gave up 6 bases and J gave up 4 bases; unmatched junction bases: 3. The length of the CDR3 is 14 residues. CDR3 nucleotides: TGTGCCAGCAGGAGGGACAGGGGAAAAAACATTCAGTACTTC. This gives the protein CASRRDRGKNIQYF.

The rearrangement uses TRBV9 and TRBJ2-7; 7 positions agree with TRBD2. CDR1 and CDR2 (germline): SGDLS, YYNGEE. The CDR3 runs 16 residues. Unmatched junction bases numbered 8, after V lost 0 bases and J lost 2 bases. The CDR3 nucleotides are TGTGCCAGCAGCGTAGGGGGGAGCGGGAAAACCTACGAGCAGTACTTC. Protein: CASSVGGSGKTYEQYF.

The chain is built from TRBV29-1 and TRBJ2-2; TRBD2 matches 7 bases. This CDR3 is built from 17 residues. Trimming cost V 5 bases and J 4 bases; bases outside gene matches: 16. CDR1 and CDR2 from the germline V gene are SQVTM and ANQGSEA. CDR3 amino acids: CSVSPISGLGSTGELFF. In DNA form, the CDR3 reads TGCAGCGTTAGTCCCATCTCCGGACTAGGGTCCACCGGGGAGCTGTTTTTT.

CDR3 residues: CASSPYPNSNQPQHF. The CDR3 coding sequence is TGTGCCAGTAGTCCGTATCCTAATAGCAATCAGCCCCAGCATTTT. The chain joins TRBV19 to TRBJ1-5; D is unresolved. V was pared by 5 bases and J by 0 bases, with 11 bases between. Germline CDR1 and CDR2: LNHDA and SQIVND (reference sequence). The CDR3 runs 15 residues.

This clonotype turned up a few times. The chain joins TRBV5-1 to TRBJ2-4, with 7 bases identical to TRBD2. Germline CDR1 and CDR2: SGHRS and YFSETQ. The CDR3 is 16 residues long. With 4 bases clipped from V and 1 base from J, the junction kept 8 bases outside the gene matches. CDR3 coding DNA: TGCGCCAGCAGCGTGCATCGGGGGGTGGCCAAAAACATTCAGTACTTC. Its translation: CASSVHRGVAKNIQYF.

V gene TRBV12-3 or TRBV12-4 combines with J gene TRBJ2-3; 14 bases are a match to TRBD2. CDR3 length: 17 residues. With V trimmed by 7 bases and J by 0 bases, 6 bases remained unmatched. As DNA, the CDR3 is TGTGCCAGCACCGGGACTAGCGGGAGCTTTAGCACAGATACGCAGTATTTT. This codes for CASTGTSGSFSTDTQYF.

This clonotype showed up just a few times. This chain links TRBV12-3 or TRBV12-4 with TRBJ2-3; TRBD2 aligns across 7 bases. The CDR3 contains 15 residues. Trimming cost V 7 bases and J 7 bases; bases outside gene matches: 14. CDR3 loop: CASIHPGGSRYTQYF. CDR3 nucleotide sequence: TGTGCCAGCATCCACCCCGGCGGGAGTAGATATACGCAGTATTTT.

The chain employs TRBV10-3 and TRBJ2-6, with TRBD2 matching 12 bases. Germline values: CDR1 ENHRY, CDR2 SYGVKD. The CDR3 extends over 18 amino acids. With V trimmed by 4 bases and J by 0 bases, 4 bases remained unmatched. CDR3 residues: CAISAGLAGFSGANVLTF. In DNA form, the CDR3 reads TGTGCCATCAGTGCGGGACTAGCGGGTTTCTCTGGGGCCAACGTCCTGACTTTC.

This clonotype turned up a few times. The V call is TRBV2, the J call TRBJ1-2, with D possibly being TRBD1 (5 bases). CDR3 length: 13 amino acids. V dropped 7 bases and J dropped 4 bases, with 13 bases sitting between them. Germline CDR1 and CDR2: SNHLY and FYNNEI. CDR3 residues: CASIRGTPYGYTF. For the CDR3, the DNA is TGTGCCAGCATTCGCGGGACTCCCTATGGCTACACCTTC.

The genes are TRBV7-2 and TRBJ2-7; 12 nucleotides match TRBD2. From germline, CDR1 is SGHTA and CDR2 FQGNSA. V dropped 3 bases and J dropped 4; count of bases not matched to a gene: 7. The CDR3 covers 16 residues. The CDR3 sequence: CASSFPGLAGLYEQYF. In DNA, the CDR3 is TGTGCCAGCAGCTTCCCCGGACTAGCGGGACTATACGAGCAGTACTTC.

The gene calls are TRBV5-1 and TRBJ1-3; D is undetermined. The germline gives CDR1 SGHRS, CDR2 YFSETQ. V lost 6 bases and J 0 bases, leaving 13 bases between the germline ends. The CDR3 is 15 amino acids. The CDR3 coding sequence is TGCGCCAGCAATCCGGACGGCACCTCTGGAAACACCATATATTTT. Its protein product is CASNPDGTSGNTIYF.

The rearrangement uses TRBV7-6 and TRBJ2-3, with TRBD1 as a possible D gene (5 bases). This CDR3 spans 13 amino acids. CDR1 is SGHVS and CDR2 is FNYEAQ in the germline V gene. Trimming stripped 1 base from V and 7 bases from J, with 9 bases between. CDR3 sequence reads: CASSLEAGYTQYF. The CDR3 DNA reads as TGTGCCAGCAGCTTAGAGGCAGGGTATACGCAGTATTTT.

J is TRBJ2-3 and V is TRBV5-1, with 9 bases identical to TRBD2. The germline gives CDR1 SGHRS, CDR2 YFSETQ. The CDR3 spans 14 residues. V dropped 4 bases and J dropped 6; count of bases not matched to a gene: 6. CDR3 protein: CASSRGTSPDTQYF. DNA of the CDR3: TGCGCCAGCAGCCGGGGGACTAGCCCTGATACGCAGTATTTT.

The genes are TRBV11-1 and TRBJ2-1; D may match TRBD1 or TRBD2 (5 bases each). V gave up 2 bases and J gave up 4 bases, with 21 bases separating them. The length of the CDR3 is 18 residues. The germline gives CDR1 SGHAT, CDR2 FQDESV (reference sequence). The CDR3 region has the DNA TGTGCCAGCAGCTTAACCGCATTCCGGGACGGATCATACAATGAGCAGTTCTTC. Translation gives CASSLTAFRDGSYNEQFF.

Ten or more counts support this clonotype. The chain joins TRBV4-2 to TRBJ2-3; 7 positions agree with TRBD2. This CDR3 has 16 residues. V shed 0 bases and J 2 bases; nucleotides not matched to a gene: 5. The germline gives CDR1 LGHNA, CDR2 YNFKEQ. This CDR3 is CASSQDSGGSTDTQYF. In DNA, the CDR3 is TGTGCCAGCAGCCAAGATTCGGGGGGATCCACAGATACGCAGTATTTT.

This clonotype has only a few counts. V and J are TRBV7-9 and TRBJ1-5; 10 bases map to TRBD1. Looked up from germline, CDR1 is SEHNR and CDR2 is FQNEAQ (reference sequence). The CDR3 has 17 amino acids. With 1 base clipped from V and 0 bases from J, the junction kept 3 bases outside the gene matches. The CDR3 nucleotides are TGTGCCAGCAGCTTAGGGACAGGGGGATATAGCAATCAGCCCCAGCATTTT. Amino acid sequence: CASSLGTGGYSNQPQHF.

The V call is TRBV3-1, the J call TRBJ1-1; D remains ambiguous. Germline V gives CDR1 LGHDT, CDR2 YNNKEL (reference sequence). V was pared by 1 base and J by 7 bases, with 10 bases between. The CDR3 length is 13 residues. Written as DNA, the CDR3 is TGTGCCAGCAGCCAAGTTTTCGGGGTTGAAGCTTTCTTT. It translates to CASSQVFGVEAFF.

This clonotype has just a few counts. This chain joins TRBV19 and TRBJ2-1, with no clear D. There are 17 residues in the CDR3. Trimming removed 5 bases from V and 0 bases from J, with 17 bases in between. CDR1 and CDR2 (germline): LNHDA, SQIVND (reference sequence). CDR3: CASSAMYGLGSYNEQFF. The CDR3 region has the DNA TGTGCCAGTAGTGCCATGTACGGATTGGGCTCCTACAATGAGCAGTTCTTC. Variable domain in full (rest from reference TRBV19 and TRBJ2-1): DGGITQSPKYLFRKEGQNVTLSCEQNLNHDAMYWYRQDPGQGLRLIYYSQIVNDFQKGDIAEGYSVSREKKESFPLTVTSAQKNPTAFYLCASSAMYGLGSYNEQFFGPGTRLTVL.

The chain joins TRBV12-3 or TRBV12-4 to TRBJ2-5; D may correspond to TRBD1 or TRBD2 (5 bases each). Between the trimmed V and J ends, which lost 7 bases and 4 bases, there was a span of 19 bases. The CDR3 is made up of 15 amino acids. The CDR3 spells CASTPAGTRLETQYF. CDR3 DNA: TGTGCCAGCACCCCGGCCGGGACCCGACTAGAGACCCAGTACTTC.

This clonotype was observed once. The chain combines TRBV7-3 with TRBJ2-2, with 7 bases that match TRBD1. The CDR3 is made up of 15 amino acids. J was trimmed by 5 bases and V by 5 bases; bases with no gene match: 8. CDR1 and CDR2 from the germline V gene are SGHTA and FQGTGA. This chain's CDR3 is CASSKSGTVTGELFF. In DNA form, the CDR3 reads TGTGCCAGCAGCAAGTCCGGGACAGTGACCGGGGAGCTGTTTTTT. Together with reference TRBV7-3 and TRBJ2-2, the CDR3 gives the full variable domain: GAGVSQTPSNKVTEKGKYVELRCDPISGHTALYWYRQSLGQGPEFLIYFQGTGAADDSGLPNDRFFAVRPEGSVSTLKIQRTERGDSAVYLCASSKSGTVTGELFFGEGSRLTVL.

The chain employs TRBV12-3 or TRBV12-4 and TRBJ2-1; D gene ambiguous. The CDR3 length is 14 residues. V lost 7 bases and J lost 3, with 13 bases in between. CDR3 nucleotides: TGTGCCAGCAATCTTGCAGAATACTACAATGAGCAGTTCTTC. This gives the protein CASNLAEYYNEQFF.